This TCR beta chain was identified in a study of blood T cell repertoires in COVID-19. Study details: Sources were T cells, B-cell-depleted T cells, or PBMCs; the material itself was cDNA or gDNA.

Germline V gene data show CDR1 as SGHRS and CDR2 as YFSETQ. Trimming removed 4 bases from V and 5 bases from J; junction bases left unmatched: 3. This CDR3 has 15 amino acids. TCRdb keeps only in-frame clones here, not all; method: immunoSEQ multiplex PCR. The table has 110,000 to 150,000 clones, approximately 80% seen once. The V call is TRBV5-1, the J call TRBJ2-3; TRBD2 matches at 14 bases. The material sequenced was peripheral blood. The receptor was derived from a human donor in a cohort sampled during active COVID-19. The CDR3 DNA is TGCGCCAGCAGCGGACTAGCGGGAGGAGGAGATACGCAGTATTTT. The encoded protein is CASSGLAGGGDTQYF.